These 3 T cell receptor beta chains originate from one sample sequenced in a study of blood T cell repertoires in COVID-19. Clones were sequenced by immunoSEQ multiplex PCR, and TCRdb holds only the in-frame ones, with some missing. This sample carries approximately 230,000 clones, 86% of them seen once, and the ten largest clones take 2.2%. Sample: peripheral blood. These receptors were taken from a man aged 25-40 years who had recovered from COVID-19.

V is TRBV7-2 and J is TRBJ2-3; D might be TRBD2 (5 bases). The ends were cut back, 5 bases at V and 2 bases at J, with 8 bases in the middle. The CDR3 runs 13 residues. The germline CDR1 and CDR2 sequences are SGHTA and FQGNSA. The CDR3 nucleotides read TGTGCCAGCAGCCCAGACTACACAGATACGCAGTATTTT. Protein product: CASSPDYTDTQYF. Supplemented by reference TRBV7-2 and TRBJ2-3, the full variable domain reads GAGVSQSPSNKVTEKGKDVELRCDPISGHTALYWYRQSLGQGLEFLIYFQGNSAPDKSGLPSDRFSAERTGGSVSTLTIQRTQQEDSAVYLCASSPDYTDTQYFGPGTRLTVL.

The CDR3 DNA is TGTGCCAGCTCACCCAGCTTGAAGGGGCTGGAGACTGAAGCTTTCTTT. This encodes CASSPSLKGLETEAFF. V gene TRBV18 combines with J gene TRBJ1-1, with a weak D call TRBD1 (5 bases). V lost 3 bases to trimming and J lost 5 bases, with 19 bases between them. Per the germline V gene, CDR1 is KGHSH and CDR2 is LQKENI. There are 16 residues in the CDR3.

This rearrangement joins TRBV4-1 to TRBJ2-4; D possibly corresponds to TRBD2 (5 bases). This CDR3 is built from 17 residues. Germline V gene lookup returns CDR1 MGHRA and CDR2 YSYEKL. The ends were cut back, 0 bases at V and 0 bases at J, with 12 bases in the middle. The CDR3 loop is CASSQDPPGVAKNIQYF. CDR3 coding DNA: TGCGCCAGCAGCCAAGACCCCCCCGGGGTAGCCAAAAACATTCAGTACTTC.